Listed here are 8 T cell receptor beta chains from one sample, sequenced in a study of shared clonotypes between healthy human individuals. Only in-frame clones appear in the TCRdb table, and some are missing; sequencing was by immunoSEQ multiplex PCR. The profile covers around 1.1 million clones, with 60% to 80% appearing a single time and more than 0.85% taken by the ten largest. Sequencing was carried out using memory CD4+ T cells from PBMCs. Subset reported: CD45RA-negative fraction. These receptor sequences come from a man younger than 30 in good health. Some clones in this sample may be carry-over from other donors' samples.

J is TRBJ2-7 and V is TRBV28, with TRBD1 identical over 12 bases. The CDR3 consists of 16 residues. The J segment lost 5 bases and the V segment lost 7 bases, leaving 12 bases of the junction unmatched. Germline lookup yields CDR1 MDHEN and CDR2 SYDVKM. The DNA of the CDR3 is TGTGCCAGCAACCTACCACCCGGGACAGGGGGCCACGAGCAGTACTTC. It encodes CASNLPPGTGGHEQYF. Based on the CDR3 plus reference TRBV28 and TRBJ2-7, the full variable domain is DVKVTQSSRYLVKRTGEKVFLECVQDMDHENMFWYRQDPGLGLRLIYFSYDVKMKEKGDIPEGYSVSREKKERFSLILESASTNQTSMYLCASNLPPGTGGHEQYFGPGTRLTVT.

The chain couples TRBV9 to TRBJ2-2; the D gene is possibly TRBD2 (5 bases). The CDR3 is 15 residues long. The germline V gene has CDR1 SGDLS and CDR2 YYNGEE. Between the trimmed V and J ends, which lost 0 bases and 5 bases, there was a span of 11 bases. DNA of the CDR3: TGTGCCAGCAGCGTAGATCCAGGCGGGACCGGGGAGCTGTTTTTT. It yields the protein CASSVDPGGTGELFF.

This clone was seen more than once but under ten times. The CDR3 DNA reads TGTGCCTGGAGTATCCAGGGGAGTCAGCCCCAGCATTTT. Protein sequence: CAWSIQGSQPQHF. This rearrangement joins TRBV30 to TRBJ1-5; tentative D call: TRBD1 (6 bases). Trimming stripped 2 bases from V and 6 bases from J, with 11 bases between. CDR3 length equals 13 residues. Germline V CDR1 and CDR2: GTSNPN, SVGIG (reference sequence).

This clone was picked up many times. The CDR3 sequence: CSAYTTGELFF. In DNA form, the CDR3 reads TGCAGTGCTTACACCACCGGGGAGCTGTTTTTT. This chain links TRBV20-1 with TRBJ2-2; no definite D call. Germline V gives CDR1 DFQATT, CDR2 SNEGSKA (reference sequence). The CDR3 runs 11 residues. V was clipped by 5 bases and J by 4 bases, with 5 bases between them.

This chain uses TRBV29-1 with TRBJ1-2; D is unclear. Trimming took 4 bases from V and 3 from J, leaving 3 bases between them. Germline-derived CDR1 and CDR2 are SQVTM and ANQGSEA. This CDR3 comprises 10 residues. The CDR3 loop is CSVGHYGYTF. Written as DNA, the CDR3 is TGCAGCGTTGGCCACTATGGCTACACCTTC.

This clone was recorded many times. This sample also contains other DNA sequences that code for the same CDR3. The chain employs TRBV7-2 and TRBJ2-5; D gene ambiguous. The V end lost 5 bases, the J end lost 2 bases, and 9 bases lay between the germline ends. Germline assignment: CDR1 SGHTA and CDR2 FQGNSA. The CDR3 loop spans 13 amino acids. As DNA, the CDR3 is TGTGCCAGCAGCCCAGGTACTCAAGAGACCCAGTACTTC. Protein product: CASSPGTQETQYF.

The genes are TRBV10-3 and TRBJ1-5, with a tentative D call TRBD1 (5 bases). V was trimmed by 0 bases and J by 3 bases, leaving 15 bases between them. The germline gives CDR1 ENHRY, CDR2 SYGVKD. This CDR3 comprises 17 residues. The CDR3 region is CAISESISGGTNQPQHF. In nucleotides, the CDR3 is TGTGCCATCAGTGAGTCGATTAGTGGTGGGACCAATCAGCCCCAGCATTTT.

The chain couples TRBV5-1 to TRBJ2-7; D is undetermined. This CDR3 region has 12 residues. V dropped 1 base and J dropped 7 bases, with 9 bases sitting between them. The germline V gene encodes CDR1 SGHRS and CDR2 YFSETQ. The CDR3 region has the DNA TGCGCCAGCAGCTTGTCGGGCTTGGAGCAGTACTTC. It yields the protein CASSLSGLEQYF.